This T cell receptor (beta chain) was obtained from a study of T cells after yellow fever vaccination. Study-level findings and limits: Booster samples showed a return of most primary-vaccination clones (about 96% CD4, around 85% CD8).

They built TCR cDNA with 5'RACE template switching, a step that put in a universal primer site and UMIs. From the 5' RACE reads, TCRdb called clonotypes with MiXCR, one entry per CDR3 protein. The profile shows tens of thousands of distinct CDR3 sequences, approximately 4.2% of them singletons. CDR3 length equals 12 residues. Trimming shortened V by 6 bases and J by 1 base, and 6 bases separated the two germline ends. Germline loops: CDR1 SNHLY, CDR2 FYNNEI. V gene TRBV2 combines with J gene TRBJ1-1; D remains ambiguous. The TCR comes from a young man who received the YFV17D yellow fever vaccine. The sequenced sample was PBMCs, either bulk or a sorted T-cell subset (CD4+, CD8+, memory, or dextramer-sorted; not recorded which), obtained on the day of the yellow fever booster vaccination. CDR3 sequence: CASRVGNTEAFF. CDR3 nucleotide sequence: TGTGCCAGCAGGGTTGGGAACACTGAAGCTTTCTTT.